Included here is one T cell receptor beta chain sequence, with context. Its cognate antigen is unknown. Germline CDR1 LNHDA, CDR2 SQIVND (reference sequence). The V segment lost 3 bases and the J segment 5 bases; nucleotides outside the gene matches: 12. This CDR3 has 16 amino acids. This specimen comes from a study of graft-versus-host responses after intestinal transplantation. General study findings and limits: Investigators detected GvH clones in recipient marrow, with some emerging earlier in ileum or blood. Early post-transplant HvG declines tracked with peak circulating GvH clone levels.

Sequencing used immunoSEQ multiplex PCR; TCRdb keeps in-frame clones, though not all of them. The sample has some 150,000 clones; around nine tenths are singletons. This material consisted of unstimulated CD4+ T cells sorted from spleen or lymph node cells, taken before intestinal transplant. The chain uses TRBV19 and TRBJ1-2; 7 nucleotides align to TRBD1. This receptor was taken from a human donor who received an intestinal transplant. DNA of the CDR3: TGTGCCAGTAGTATCTCCCGGGACAGAGGAGGATATGGCTACACCTTC. Its protein is CASSISRDRGGYGYTF.